The 9 T cell receptor beta chains presented below share a single source sample, sequenced in a study of shared clonotypes between healthy human individuals. CD45RO-negative cells were positively selected for CCR7, leaving out terminally differentiated effector memory CD45RA+ cells. Data came from immunoSEQ multiplex PCR; TCRdb stores just in-frame clones and leaves some out. Seen here are around 2,000,000 clones, roughly 91% observed once, and the top ten hold roughly 1.7%. Source material: naive CD8+ T cells from PBMCs. Source of these receptors: a man younger than 30 in good health. Some clones in this sample may be carry-over from other donors' samples.

The chain uses TRBV27 and TRBJ2-1; D gene unclear. CDR1 is MNHEY and CDR2 is SMNVEV in the germline V gene (reference sequence). Trimming took 6 bases from V and 0 from J, leaving 12 bases between them. The CDR3 is 15 residues long. CDR3 protein: CASSPRLASYNEQFF. DNA for the CDR3: TGTGCCAGCAGCCCCCGACTGGCCTCCTACAATGAGCAGTTCTTC.

A note on this clone: The junction departs from the called germline gene at one end, perhaps through a read error. The sample contains more than one DNA sequence encoding this CDR3. The chain couples TRBV5-1 to TRBJ2-2; 13 bases fit TRBD2. The CDR3 extends over 20 amino acids. CDR1 SGHRS and CDR2 YFSETQ come from the germline V gene. The chain's CDR3 is CASSLTGLAGRWSNTGELFF. CDR3 sequence (DNA): TGCGCCAGCAGCCTAACGGGACTAGCGGGAAGGTGGTCGAACACTGGGGAGCTGTTTTTT.

This clone was recorded only once. V gene TRBV7-7 combines with J gene TRBJ1-1, with 9 bases lining up with TRBD1. The J segment lost 0 bases and the V segment lost 5 bases, leaving 4 bases of the junction unmatched. Germline CDR1 and CDR2: SSHAT and FNYEAQ (reference sequence). CDR3 size: 15 residues. CDR3 loop: CASSGQGPLNTEAFF. CDR3 DNA: TGTGCCAGCAGCGGACAGGGGCCTCTGAACACTGAAGCTTTCTTT.

The chain has TRBV5-6 and TRBJ1-1; D may be TRBD1 (5 bases). CDR3 length: 16 amino acids. V was shortened by 0 bases and J by 4 bases, with 16 bases between the two germline ends. The germline CDR1 and CDR2 sequences are SGHDT and YYEEEE. Written as DNA, the CDR3 is TGTGCCAGCAGCTTGGTTTTGGAGGGGACGGCCACTGAAGCTTTCTTT. As protein: CASSLVLEGTATEAFF.

The V and J genes are TRBV5-1 and TRBJ2-3; 16 bases map to TRBD2. CDR3 size: 17 residues. V lost 2 bases, J lost 9 bases, and 9 bases stayed unmatched. Germline V gives CDR1 SGHRS, CDR2 YFSETQ. CDR3 in amino acids: CASSFEGLAGGQGTQYF. The CDR3 DNA follows: TGCGCCAGCAGCTTTGAGGGACTAGCGGGAGGGCAAGGAACGCAGTATTTT.

The chain is built from TRBV7-9 and TRBJ1-5; no clear D. Germline V CDR1 and CDR2: SEHNR, FQNEAQ (reference sequence). Trimming pared 1 base from V and 6 bases from J, leaving 13 bases between. CDR3 length equals 15 residues. Here the CDR3 DNA reads TGTGCCAGCAGCTTAGACTTCAAGGGAGGTCAGCCCCAGCATTTT. It codes for CASSLDFKGGQPQHF.

The chain uses TRBV7-2 and TRBJ2-5, with 10 bases aligning to TRBD2. Per the germline V gene, CDR1 is SGHTA and CDR2 is FQGNSA. The CDR3 spans 17 residues. Losses at the gene ends were 4 bases for V and 5 bases for J; bases not matched to a gene: 13. The CDR3: CASSSLPLAGVGETQYF. The CDR3 DNA reads TGTGCCAGCAGCTCCCTTCCCCTAGCGGGAGTCGGGGAGACCCAGTACTTC.

The chain is built from TRBV7-3 and TRBJ2-7, with D possibly being TRBD1 or TRBD2 (5 bases each). The CDR3 has 14 residues. V was pared by 2 bases and J by 1 base, with 9 bases between. Germline loops: CDR1 SGHTA, CDR2 FQGTGA. The CDR3 DNA sequence: TGTGCCAGCAGCTTAGGTGGGGGTTCCTACGAGCAGTACTTC. Its protein product is CASSLGGGSYEQYF.

This chain links TRBV5-1 with TRBJ2-7; D remains unclear. The CDR3 runs 16 residues. The germline V and J ends were trimmed by 0 bases and 0 bases, with 13 bases remaining between them. The germline CDR1 and CDR2 sequences are SGHRS and YFSETQ. CDR3 sequence: CASSLARPFLSYEQYF. The CDR3 DNA follows: TGCGCCAGCAGCTTGGCCCGGCCCTTCCTCTCCTACGAGCAGTACTTC.